This T cell receptor (beta chain) derives from a study of blood T cell repertoires in COVID-19. Clones were sequenced by immunoSEQ multiplex PCR, and TCRdb holds only the in-frame ones, with some missing. The sample yields roughly 230,000 clones, 65% to 90% seen once. The V and J ends lost 4 bases and 6 bases respectively, with 7 bases between them. The CDR3 extends over 12 amino acids. CDR1 MNHEY and CDR2 SVGAGI come from the germline V gene. This receptor was taken from a woman between 45 and 65 years old with acute or convalescent COVID-19. The chain combines TRBV6-5 with TRBJ2-1; D is unclear. The specimen sequenced was peripheral blood. The CDR3 is CASSSRGNEQFF. The CDR3 nucleotides read TGTGCCAGCAGTTCTCGAGGCAATGAGCAGTTCTTC.